This T cell receptor (beta chain) was recorded in a study of blood T cell repertoires in COVID-19. At the level of the study: PBMCs, B-cell-depleted T cells, or T cells provided the cDNA or gDNA that made up the material.

The germline CDR1 and CDR2 sequences are LGHDT and YNNKEL (reference sequence). Germline trimming cut 7 bases from V and 0 bases from J; bases unmatched to any gene: 2. The CDR3 length is 13 residues. In the original analysis: Amplified reference gene primers provided the basis for estimating nucleated cell counts. Generated by immunoSEQ multiplex PCR, the TCRdb table keeps only in-frame clones and is missing some. The V and J calls and clone size were taken over from that table, and D and trimming were inferred from the DNA. The sample has roughly 190,000 clones, approximately 90% seen once. The J gene is TRBJ1-1, the V gene TRBV3-1 (or the pseudogene TRBV3-2); 7 bases fit TRBD1. The sequencing input was peripheral blood. This clonotype was obtained from a human donor in a cohort sampled during active COVID-19. CDR3 amino acids: CASTGQVNTEAFF. The CDR3 bases are TGTGCCAGCACTGGACAGGTGAACACTGAAGCTTTCTTT.